Presented here are 16 T cell receptor beta chains from one specimen sequenced in a study of shared clonotypes between healthy human individuals. Measured with immunoSEQ multiplex PCR; TCRdb has only the in-frame clones, and not every one. The profile shows over a million clones, approximately 98.5% of them singletons. The sequenced sample consisted of naive CD4+ T cells sorted from blood. The subset: CD45RA+ positively selected. The receptors come from a man aged 25-40 years in good health.

Of note for this clone: Distinct nucleotide sequences in the sample also encode this CDR3. Here the CDR3 DNA reads TGCGCCAGCAGCTTGGGACCAGGGTTAGGTGAGACCCAGTACTTC. It encodes CASSLGPGLGETQYF. The V call is TRBV5-1, the J call TRBJ2-5, with D possibly being TRBD1 (5 bases). CDR3 size: 15 residues. V lost 0 bases and J 5 bases, leaving 14 bases between the germline ends. The germline V gene has CDR1 SGHRS and CDR2 YFSETQ. Using reference TRBV5-1 and TRBJ2-5 for the parts outside the CDR3, the full variable domain is KAGVTQTPRYLIKTRGQQVTLSCSPISGHRSVSWYQQTPGQGLQFLFEYFSETQRNKGNFPGRFSGRQFSNSRSEMNVSTLELGDSALYLCASSLGPGLGETQYFGPGTRLLVL.

The CDR3 reads CASSSLGFTDTQYF. CDR3 nucleotides: TGCGCCAGCAGCTCCCTTGGATTCACAGATACGCAGTATTTT. The chain joins TRBV5-1 to TRBJ2-3; D unresolved. The V end was cut by 3 bases, the J end by 2 bases, with 10 bases between. The CDR3 is made up of 14 amino acids. CDR1 is SGHRS, CDR2 YFSETQ, per germline. Full variable domain (rest looked up from reference TRBV5-1 and TRBJ2-3): KAGVTQTPRYLIKTRGQQVTLSCSPISGHRSVSWYQQTPGQGLQFLFEYFSETQRNKGNFPGRFSGRQFSNSRSEMNVSTLELGDSALYLCASSSLGFTDTQYFGPGTRLTVL.

The V gene is TRBV11-3, the J gene TRBJ2-7; D is undetermined. Germline CDR1 and CDR2: SGHNT and YENEEA. The CDR3 runs to 14 residues. V dropped 2 bases and J dropped 7 bases, with 15 bases sitting between them. CDR3 sequence reads: CASSLYPPPGEQYF. The DNA for the CDR3 is TGTGCCAGCAGCTTATACCCCCCCCCAGGAGAGCAGTACTTC.

Only one count was recorded for this clone. The V gene is TRBV11-2, the J gene TRBJ1-2; D perhaps matches TRBD1 (5 bases). Between the trimmed V and J ends, which lost 7 bases and 7 bases, there was a span of 13 bases. Germline V lookup: CDR1 SGHAT, CDR2 FQNNGV. The length of the CDR3 is 12 residues. CDR3 residues: CASTPGGFGYTF. CDR3 sequence (DNA): TGTGCCAGCACCCCCGGGGGGTTTGGCTACACCTTC.

This chain joins TRBV6-5 and TRBJ2-3; D gene ambiguous. CDR3 length: 15 residues. V was clipped by 8 bases and J by 3 bases, with 18 bases between them. Looked up from germline, CDR1 is MNHEY and CDR2 is SVGAGI. CDR3 bases: TGTGCCAGCTCCCGGCCTTCTACGGGTACAGATACGCAGTATTTT. Encoded protein: CASSRPSTGTDTQYF.

The V call is TRBV19, the J call TRBJ2-7; D is perhaps TRBD1 or TRBD2 (5 bases each). This CDR3 has 15 residues. Germline lookup yields CDR1 LNHDA and CDR2 SQIVND (reference sequence). V was clipped by 6 bases and J by 0 bases, with 15 bases between them. The CDR3 region has the DNA TGTGCCAGTAGGAAAGCCGGGACGAACTCCTACGAGCAGTACTTC. It specifies CASRKAGTNSYEQYF.

This chain joins TRBV15 and TRBJ1-1, with D tentatively TRBD1 (5 bases). V was pared by 2 bases and J by 11 bases, with 21 bases between. CDR3 length: 15 residues. Germline-derived CDR1 and CDR2 are LNHNV and YYDKDF (reference sequence). For the CDR3, the DNA is TGTGCCACCAGCAGAACCGGGACGGGTGGGTCGATGGCTTTCTTT. Protein: CATSRTGTGGSMAFF.

The CDR3 sequence is CASSFPTGSGNTIYF. The CDR3 DNA reads as TGTGCCAGCAGTTTCCCGACAGGTTCTGGAAACACCATATATTTT. The rearrangement joins TRBV28 to TRBJ1-3; TRBD1 is a possible D gene (6 bases). The CDR3 runs 15 residues. With 3 bases removed from V and 1 base from J, the gap between germline ends came to 10 bases. Germline lookup yields CDR1 MDHEN and CDR2 SYDVKM.

The J gene is TRBJ2-7, the V gene TRBV28; D tentatively reads TRBD1 or TRBD2 (6 bases each). CDR3 length equals 14 residues. Germline assignment: CDR1 MDHEN and CDR2 SYDVKM. Trimming left V 6 bases short and J 6 bases short, with 18 bases between. The CDR3 here is CASSLTRGVSEQYF. CDR3 DNA sequence: TGTGCCAGCAGCCTGACTAGGGGGGTAAGCGAGCAGTACTTC.

This rearrangement joins TRBV25-1 to TRBJ2-7, with TRBD2 identical over 8 bases. CDR3 size: 14 residues. CDR1 and CDR2 from the germline V gene are MGHDK and SYGVNS. Unmatched junction bases numbered 6, after V lost 6 bases and J lost 2 bases. For the CDR3, the DNA is TGTGCCAGCAGCGGGAGGGGGTCCACCTACGAGCAGTACTTC. It is translated as CASSGRGSTYEQYF.

The chain employs TRBV6-5 and TRBJ1-2; no definite D call. CDR3 length: 14 amino acids. With 0 bases removed from V and 4 bases from J, the gap between germline ends came to 9 bases. Germline V lookup: CDR1 MNHEY, CDR2 SVGAGI. CDR3 residues: CASSYSGIGYGYTF. As DNA, the CDR3 is TGTGCCAGCAGTTACTCCGGGATAGGCTATGGCTACACCTTC.

The V call is TRBV11-3, the J call TRBJ2-3; D may be TRBD2 (6 bases). Between the trimmed V and J ends, which lost 3 bases and 3 bases, there was a span of 19 bases. This CDR3 contains 17 residues. The germline V gene has CDR1 SGHNT and CDR2 YENEEA. The CDR3 is CASSFGGWRAATDTQYF. The DNA of the CDR3 is TGTGCCAGCAGCTTTGGGGGGTGGAGGGCCGCGACAGATACGCAGTATTTT.

The J gene is TRBJ2-2, the V gene TRBV19; a weak D match, TRBD1 (6 bases). Deletions cut 8 bases from V and 2 bases from J, with 15 bases between. In germline, CDR1 is LNHDA, CDR2 SQIVND (reference sequence). The CDR3 runs 15 residues. CDR3: CASFHREDNTGELFF. The DNA for the CDR3 is TGTGCCAGTTTTCACAGGGAAGATAACACCGGGGAGCTGTTTTTT.

This clone is a singleton in its sample. Other DNA sequences of this sample code for an identical CDR3. CDR3 region: CASSPEGNYGYTF. The CDR3 DNA reads TGTGCCAGCTCACCAGAGGGGAACTATGGCTACACCTTC. The rearrangement joins TRBV18 to TRBJ1-2; perhaps TRBD1 as D (5 bases). Germline-derived CDR1 and CDR2 are KGHSH and LQKENI. The CDR3 contains 13 residues. V was trimmed by 2 bases and J by 2 bases, leaving 6 bases between them.

Regarding this clone: Additional DNA sequences in this sample encode the identical CDR3. V usage is TRBV7-9 and J usage is TRBJ1-4; unclear D gene. The CDR3 loop spans 14 amino acids. Trimming stripped 1 base from V and 5 bases from J, with 8 bases between. Germline V CDR1 and CDR2: SEHNR, FQNEAQ (reference sequence). CDR3 region: CASSLGTGNEKLFF. The CDR3 region has the DNA TGTGCCAGCAGCTTAGGGACGGGAAATGAAAAACTGTTTTTT.

The chain is built from TRBV9 and TRBJ2-2; D is undetermined. CDR3 length: 12 residues. The germline CDR1 and CDR2 sequences are SGDLS and YYNGEE. The V gene lost 4 bases and the J gene lost 7 bases, with 8 bases spanning the gap. CDR3 sequence reads: CASSSLFGELFF. The CDR3 coding sequence is TGTGCCAGCAGCTCCCTGTTCGGGGAGCTGTTTTTT.